The T cell receptor beta chain described here comes from a study of blood T cell repertoires in COVID-19. In the authors' workflow: Amplification of reference gene primers provided the estimated nucleated cell counts. The data were produced by immunoSEQ multiplex PCR, yet TCRdb's version contains in-frame clones alone and is incomplete. V and J calls and clone size follow that table, whereas D and trimming were derived from the DNA. Here the sample spans roughly 200,000 clones, 83% being singletons. In its sample, this clone was seen a few times. It was within 2 weeks before study entry that exposed participants met a COVID-19 case. V was cut by 7 bases and J by 3 bases, with 18 bases left in between. Germline V gene lookup returns CDR1 SGHTA and CDR2 FQGTGA. The CDR3 is 15 amino acids.

The sequenced material came from PBMCs or T cells enriched from blood (not recorded which). This receptor was identified in a woman aged 45-65 years who had been exposed to COVID-19. The chain recombines TRBV7-3 with TRBJ1-1; D is possibly TRBD1 (5 bases). The CDR3 spells CASKRQGTGDTEAFF. The CDR3 nucleotides are TGTGCCAGCAAGCGTCAAGGGACGGGGGACACTGAAGCTTTCTTT.